Each of the 10 T cell receptor beta chains below was sequenced from the same sample in a study of T-cell reconstitution after alpha-beta-depleted transplantation in children (TCRdb year 2016). Library construction relied on PCR. Sequencing relied on an Illumina HiSeq 2500. TCR libraries were prepared with molecular barcoding, using unique molecular identifiers to normalize TCRbeta repertoire quantification. TCRdb reanalyzed the raw reads on its own, using fastp at Q25 for trimming and MiXCR for clone calling, and kept in-frame beta chains. One record per CDR3 amino acid sequence lists the most common genes and DNA. The sample table contains about 240,000 distinct CDR3 sequences; only one count was recorded for about 26% of them. Around 2.5% of the sample is in the top ten clones. Sample treatment or condition, as interpreted from the label and publication: allogeneic hematopoietic cell transplantation with graft depleted of TCRalphabeta T cells and CD19 B cells.

The material was PBMCs, obtained before TCRalphabeta/CD19-depleted stem cell transplant. The source is a girl aged 2 to 10 with Fanconi anemia, due to receive a stem cell transplant.

This clonotype was observed many times. This rearrangement joins TRBV29-1 to TRBJ1-1; D is ambiguous. V lost 1 base and J 5 bases, leaving 8 bases between the germline ends. The CDR3 spans 12 residues. Germline CDR1 reads SQVTM; CDR2 reads ANQGSEA. The CDR3 region is CSVEGRGTEAFF. CDR3 nucleotide sequence: TGCAGCGTTGAAGGCCGAGGGACTGAAGCTTTCTTT.

This chain connects TRBV9 to TRBJ2-1; maybe TRBD2 (6 bases). Per the germline V gene, CDR1 is SGDLS and CDR2 is YYNGEE. CDR3 length: 16 residues. Trimming took 4 bases from V and 3 from J, leaving 17 bases between them. CDR3 DNA sequence: TGTGCCAGCAGCCCCCTCCCGGGGGAACTCTACAATGAGCAGTTCTTC. Translating it yields CASSPLPGELYNEQFF.

Only a few counts were recorded for this clonotype. The chain uses TRBV29-1 and TRBJ1-1; D is unresolved. Germline values: CDR1 SQVTM, CDR2 ANQGSEA. This CDR3 spans 13 amino acids. The V end was cut by 4 bases, the J end by 4 bases, with 13 bases between. Here the CDR3 reads CSVASSWVTEAFF. The CDR3 nucleotides are TGCAGCGTTGCTTCATCCTGGGTCACTGAAGCTTTCTTT.

The chain joins TRBV7-6 to TRBJ2-7, with TRBD2 identical over 13 bases. This CDR3 comprises 20 residues. With V trimmed by 0 bases and J by 1 base, 12 bases remained unmatched. Germline loops: CDR1 SGHVS, CDR2 FNYEAQ. This CDR3 is CASSLASGLAGEEGSYEQYF. The CDR3 bases are TGTGCCAGCAGCTTAGCCTCCGGACTAGCGGGAGAAGAAGGGTCCTACGAGCAGTACTTC.

This clonotype came up many times. The rearrangement links TRBV20-1 to TRBJ2-3; 7 bases align to TRBD2. The CDR3 covers 15 residues. Trimming cost V 0 bases and J 5 bases; bases outside gene matches: 8. Per the germline V gene, CDR1 is DFQATT and CDR2 is SNEGSKA (reference sequence). For the CDR3, the DNA is TGCAGTGCTAGAGATGCTACGGGGGAGGGAGATACGCAGTATTTT. Its protein product is CSARDATGEGDTQYF.

In this sample, this clonotype turned up a few times. The V call is TRBV5-1, the J call TRBJ2-1; D is undetermined. Trimming took off 0 bases at V and 6 bases at J, with 10 bases between the two ends. Germline CDR1 is SGHRS and CDR2 is YFSETQ. There are 14 residues in the CDR3. This CDR3 reads CASSLGLDGNEQFF. The DNA of the CDR3 is TGCGCCAGCAGCTTGGGGCTAGATGGCAATGAGCAGTTCTTC.

The J gene is TRBJ2-5, the V gene TRBV7-3; D gene unclear. V was clipped by 5 bases and J by 3 bases, with 10 bases between them. The CDR3 is made up of 13 amino acids. Per germline, CDR1 SGHTA and CDR2 FQGTGA. This chain's CDR3 is CASSHTKKETQYF. In DNA form, the CDR3 reads TGTGCCAGCAGCCATACAAAGAAAGAGACCCAGTACTTC. The full variable domain, completed using reference TRBV7-3 and TRBJ2-5, is GAGVSQTPSNKVTEKGKYVELRCDPISGHTALYWYRQSLGQGPEFLIYFQGTGAADDSGLPNDRFFAVRPEGSVSTLKIQRTERGDSAVYLCASSHTKKETQYFGPGTRLLVL.

CDR3 amino acids: CASSVAYQETQYF. The CDR3 nucleotides are TGCGCCAGCAGCGTGGCTTACCAAGAGACCCAGTACTTC. This rearrangement joins TRBV5-1 to TRBJ2-5, with unresolved D. There are 13 residues in the CDR3. Trimming took 4 bases from V and 0 from J, leaving 7 bases between them. The germline gives CDR1 SGHRS, CDR2 YFSETQ.

In this sample, this clonotype turned up many times. The chain combines TRBV7-2 with TRBJ2-7; 8 bases map to TRBD2. V lost 4 bases to trimming and J lost 3 bases; unmatched junction nucleotides: 8. This CDR3 region has 15 residues. Germline assignment: CDR1 SGHTA and CDR2 FQGNSA. CDR3 sequence: CASSSRGLDFYEQYF. In nucleotides, the CDR3 is TGTGCCAGCAGCTCTCGGGGACTAGATTTCTACGAGCAGTACTTC.

This chain uses TRBV10-3 with TRBJ2-1, with D uncertain. Germline values: CDR1 ENHRY, CDR2 SYGVKD. The CDR3 has 12 residues. V was trimmed by 0 bases and J by 6 bases, leaving 3 bases between them. CDR3 nucleotides: TGTGCCATCAGTGAGTCGGTCAATGAGCAGTTCTTC. Translation gives CAISESVNEQFF.